This entry concerns a single T cell receptor (beta chain). As yet, its antigen is unknown. Germline V CDR1 and CDR2: MNHEY, SMNVEV (reference sequence). The CDR3 sequence is 14 residues long. After removal of 7 bases from V and 7 bases from J, the junction contained 6 bases not matched to a gene. The assay was immunoSEQ multiplex PCR, and TCRdb's table has in-frame clones only and misses some. The sample lists over 150,000 clones; approximately 90% were seen once. This sample is drawn from a study of T cell responses to AZD1222 COVID-19 vaccine. Points from the study as a whole: Just a handful of people given AZD1222 tested seropositive at baseline. Spike-specific TCR breadth and depth grew following two AZD1222 doses. Donors, mostly white British, included more females; clonal diversity was possibly underestimated.

The V call is TRBV27, the J call TRBJ1-6, with TRBD1 matching 8 bases. The source was peripheral blood, collected on day 0 of AZD1222 vaccination. The TCR sequence derives from an adult in good health. The CDR3 sequence: CASTGTGLNSPLHF. Here the CDR3 DNA reads TGTGCCAGCACCGGGACAGGTTTAAATTCACCCCTCCACTTT.